The 8 T cell receptor beta chains given below trace back to one sample, sequenced in a study of T cell responses to AZD1222 COVID-19 vaccine. Sequencing was performed with immunoSEQ multiplex PCR; in TCRdb, only in-frame clones are kept and a portion is missing. The sample yields approximately 110,000 clones, roughly 90% seen once. The sequenced sample was peripheral blood, obtained on day 0 of AZD1222 vaccination. Receptors originate from an adult in good health.

The V gene is TRBV6-2 or TRBV6-3, the J gene TRBJ2-1; possible D gene TRBD1, 6 bases. CDR3 length: 12 residues. The V gene's germline CDR1 is MNHEY and CDR2 SVGEGT. Trimming took off 5 bases at V and 5 bases at J, with 7 bases between the two ends. DNA for the CDR3: TGTGCCAGCAGTGGACAGAACAATGAGCAGTTCTTC. Protein product: CASSGQNNEQFF.

J is TRBJ1-2 and V is TRBV12-3 or TRBV12-4, with D uncertain. Trimming took off 5 bases at V and 4 bases at J, with 8 bases between the two ends. The CDR3 is 12 residues long. CDR3 sequence reads: CASSPGSYGYTF. The CDR3 bases are TGTGCCAGCAGTCCGGGATCCTATGGCTACACCTTC.

The chain carries TRBV10-3 and TRBJ1-5, with TRBD1 identical over 10 bases. CDR1 is ENHRY and CDR2 is SYGVKD in the germline V gene. CDR3 size: 14 residues. J gave up 7 bases and V 6 bases, and 6 bases lay outside the gene matches. DNA for the CDR3: TGTGCCATCAGCCCTGGGACAGGGGAACAGCCCCAGCATTTT. Translated, it gives CAISPGTGEQPQHF.

The table lists this clone with a count of one. The chain has TRBV7-6 and TRBJ2-1, with D perhaps TRBD2 (6 bases). Germline V gene lookup returns CDR1 SGHVS and CDR2 FNYEAQ. CDR3 length equals 16 residues. Trimming pared 4 bases from V and 1 base from J, leaving 14 bases between. The CDR3 nucleotides are TGTGCCAGCAGCTCCTATAGCGGAAAGTCCTACAATGAGCAGTTCTTC. This encodes CASSSYSGKSYNEQFF.

In this sample, this clone turned up many times. This chain links TRBV5-6 with TRBJ2-2; TRBD1 or TRBD2 may be the D gene (5 bases each). This CDR3 has 16 amino acids. Germline CDR1 reads SGHDT; CDR2 reads YYEEEE. With 4 bases removed from V and 2 bases from J, the gap between germline ends came to 15 bases. CDR3 in amino acids: CASSRRGGANTGELFF. CDR3 nucleotides: TGTGCCAGCAGCCGACGGGGTGGGGCTAACACCGGGGAGCTGTTTTTT. Filled out from reference TRBV5-6 and TRBJ2-2, the complete variable domain reads DAGVTQSPTHLIKTRGQQVTLRCSPKSGHDTVSWYQQALGQGPQFIFQYYEEEERQRGNFPDRFSGHQFPNYSSELNVNALLLGDSALYLCASSRRGGANTGELFFGEGSRLTVL.

The V call is TRBV10-2, the J call TRBJ1-5, with D unclear. The germline CDR1 and CDR2 sequences are WSHSY and SAAADI. This CDR3 contains 13 residues. Between the trimmed V and J ends, which lost 3 bases and 5 bases, there was a span of 8 bases. The CDR3 DNA is TGCGCCAGCAGTGAATTACGGGATCAGCCCCAGCATTTT. Its translation is CASSELRDQPQHF.

The V gene is TRBV4-1, the J gene TRBJ1-1; no reliable D call. CDR3 size: 16 residues. V lost 4 bases, J lost 0 bases, and 15 bases lay in between. Germline V CDR1 and CDR2: MGHRA, YSYEKL. The CDR3 nucleotides read TGCGCCAGCAGCCTTAATCCGGGCACGATGAACACTGAAGCTTTCTTT. As protein: CASSLNPGTMNTEAFF.

This clone has only a few counts. The rearrangement links TRBV15 to TRBJ1-1; a weak D match, TRBD1 (6 bases). With 7 bases removed from V and 2 bases from J, the gap between germline ends came to 11 bases. CDR3 length equals 13 residues. Germline loops: CDR1 LNHNV, CDR2 YYDKDF (reference sequence). The CDR3 reads CATTGQPNTEAFF. DNA for the CDR3: TGTGCCACCACCGGACAGCCCAACACTGAAGCTTTCTTT.